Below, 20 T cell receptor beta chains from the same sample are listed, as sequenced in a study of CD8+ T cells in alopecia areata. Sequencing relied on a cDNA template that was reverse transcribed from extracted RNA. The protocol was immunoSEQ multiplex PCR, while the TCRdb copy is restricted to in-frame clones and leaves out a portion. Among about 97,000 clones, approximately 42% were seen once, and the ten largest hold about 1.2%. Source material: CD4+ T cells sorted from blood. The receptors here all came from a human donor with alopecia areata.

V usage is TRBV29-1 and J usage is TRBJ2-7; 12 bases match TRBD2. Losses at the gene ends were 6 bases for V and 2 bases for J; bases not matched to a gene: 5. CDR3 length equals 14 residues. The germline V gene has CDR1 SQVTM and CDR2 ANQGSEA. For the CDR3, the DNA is TGCAGCGTCGAACTAGCGGGAGGCCCCTACGAGCAGTACTTC. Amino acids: CSVELAGGPYEQYF.

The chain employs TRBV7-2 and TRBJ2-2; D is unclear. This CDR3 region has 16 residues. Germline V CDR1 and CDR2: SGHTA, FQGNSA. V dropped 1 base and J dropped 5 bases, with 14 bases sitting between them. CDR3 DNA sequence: TGTGCCAGCAGCTTAGTTCCCCTTCGGGCTACCGGGGAGCTGTTTTTT. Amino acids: CASSLVPLRATGELFF.

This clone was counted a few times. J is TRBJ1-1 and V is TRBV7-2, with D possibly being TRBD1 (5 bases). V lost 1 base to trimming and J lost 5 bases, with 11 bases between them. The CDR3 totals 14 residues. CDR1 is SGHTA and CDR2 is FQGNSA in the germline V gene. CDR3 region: CASSLVVGGTEAFF. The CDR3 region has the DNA TGTGCCAGCAGCTTAGTGGTCGGGGGGACTGAAGCTTTCTTT.

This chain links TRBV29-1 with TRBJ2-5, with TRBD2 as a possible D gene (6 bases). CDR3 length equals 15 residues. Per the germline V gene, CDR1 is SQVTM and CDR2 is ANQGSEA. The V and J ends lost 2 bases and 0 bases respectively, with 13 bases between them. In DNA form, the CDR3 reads TGCAGCGTTGAAAGCGCAGGAGGGCACCAAGAGACCCAGTACTTC. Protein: CSVESAGGHQETQYF.

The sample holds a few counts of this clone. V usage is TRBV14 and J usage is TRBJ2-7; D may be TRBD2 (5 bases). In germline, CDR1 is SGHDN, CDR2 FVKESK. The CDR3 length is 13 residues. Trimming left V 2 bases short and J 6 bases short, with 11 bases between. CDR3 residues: CASSQTRGSEQYF. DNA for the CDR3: TGTGCCAGCAGCCAAACGCGAGGGAGCGAGCAGTACTTC.

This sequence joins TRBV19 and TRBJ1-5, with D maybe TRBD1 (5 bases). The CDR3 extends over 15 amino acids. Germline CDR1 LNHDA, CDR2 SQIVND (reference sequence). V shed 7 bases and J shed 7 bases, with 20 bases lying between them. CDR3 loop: CASTQLGGMSQPQHF. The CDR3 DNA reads TGTGCCAGTACCCAACTTGGGGGAATGAGCCAGCCCCAGCATTTT.

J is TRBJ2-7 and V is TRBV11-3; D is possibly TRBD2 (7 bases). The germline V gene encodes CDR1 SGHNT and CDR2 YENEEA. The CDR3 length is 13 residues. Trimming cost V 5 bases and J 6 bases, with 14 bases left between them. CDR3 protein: CASSPGAGAEQYF. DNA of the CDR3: TGTGCCAGCAGCCCCGGGGCGGGGGCCGAGCAGTACTTC. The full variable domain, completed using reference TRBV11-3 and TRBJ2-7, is EAGVVQSPRYKIIEKKQPVAFWCNPISGHNTLYWYLQNLGQGPELLIRYENEEAVDDSQLPKDRFSAERLKGVDSTLKIQPAELGDSAVYLCASSPGAGAEQYFGPGTRLTVT.

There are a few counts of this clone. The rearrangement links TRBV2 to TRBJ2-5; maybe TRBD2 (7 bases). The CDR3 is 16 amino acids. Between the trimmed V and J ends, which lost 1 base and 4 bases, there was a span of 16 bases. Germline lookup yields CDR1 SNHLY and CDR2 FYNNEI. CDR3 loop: CASSEVAGAPAETQYF. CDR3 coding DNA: TGTGCCAGCAGTGAAGTTGCGGGGGCGCCGGCAGAGACCCAGTACTTC.

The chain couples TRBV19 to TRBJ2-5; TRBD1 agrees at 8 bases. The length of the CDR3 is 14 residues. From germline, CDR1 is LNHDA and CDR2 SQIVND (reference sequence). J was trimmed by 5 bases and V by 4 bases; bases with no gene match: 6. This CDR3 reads CASSTATGEETQYF. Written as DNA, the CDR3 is TGTGCCAGTAGTACCGCGACAGGGGAGGAGACCCAGTACTTC. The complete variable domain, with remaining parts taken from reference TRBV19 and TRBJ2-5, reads DGGITQSPKYLFRKEGQNVTLSCEQNLNHDAMYWYRQDPGQGLRLIYYSQIVNDFQKGDIAEGYSVSREKKESFPLTVTSAQKNPTAFYLCASSTATGEETQYFGPGTRLLVL.

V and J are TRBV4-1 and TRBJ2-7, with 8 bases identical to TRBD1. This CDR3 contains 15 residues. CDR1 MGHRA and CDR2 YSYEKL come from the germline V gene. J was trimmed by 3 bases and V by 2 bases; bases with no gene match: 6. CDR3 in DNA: TGCGCCAGCAGCCAAAGGGGGACAGGAGGCTACGAGCAGTACTTC. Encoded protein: CASSQRGTGGYEQYF.

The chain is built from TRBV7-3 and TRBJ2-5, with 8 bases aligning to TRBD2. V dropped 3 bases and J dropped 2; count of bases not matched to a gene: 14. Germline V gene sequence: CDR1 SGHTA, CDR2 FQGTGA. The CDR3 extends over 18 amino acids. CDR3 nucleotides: TGTGCCAGCAGCTTGACGGGGGGGCCGAGGGTGAGACAAGAGACCCAGTACTTC. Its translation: CASSLTGGPRVRQETQYF.

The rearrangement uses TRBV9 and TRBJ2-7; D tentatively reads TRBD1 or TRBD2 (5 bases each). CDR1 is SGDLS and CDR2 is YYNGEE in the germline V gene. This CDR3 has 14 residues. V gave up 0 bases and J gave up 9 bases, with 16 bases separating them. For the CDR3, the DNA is TGTGCCAGCAGCGTAGAGGGACGTACTACGAGGCAGTACTTC. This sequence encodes CASSVEGRTTRQYF.

CDR3 in DNA: TGTGCCAGCAGCTTGACGACAGATACGCAGTATTTT. Protein sequence: CASSLTTDTQYF. V gene TRBV5-4 combines with J gene TRBJ2-3; no firm D call. The germline gives CDR1 SGHNT, CDR2 YYREEE (reference sequence). V shed 1 base and J shed 3 bases, with 3 bases lying between them. The CDR3 covers 12 residues.

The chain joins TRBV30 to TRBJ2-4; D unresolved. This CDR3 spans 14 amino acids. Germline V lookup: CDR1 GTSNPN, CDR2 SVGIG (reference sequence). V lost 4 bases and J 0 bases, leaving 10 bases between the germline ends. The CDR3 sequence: CAWTPTRAKNIQYF. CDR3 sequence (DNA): TGTGCCTGGACCCCCACCCGAGCCAAAAACATTCAGTACTTC.

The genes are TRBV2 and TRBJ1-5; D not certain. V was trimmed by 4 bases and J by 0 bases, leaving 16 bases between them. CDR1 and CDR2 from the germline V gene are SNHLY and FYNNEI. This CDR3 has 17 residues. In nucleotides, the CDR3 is TGTGCCAGCAGTGGGGATGCACTTAGCAATAGCAATCAGCCCCAGCATTTT. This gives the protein CASSGDALSNSNQPQHF. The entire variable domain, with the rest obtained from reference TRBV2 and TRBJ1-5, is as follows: EPEVTQTPSHQVTQMGQEVILRCVPISNHLYFYWYRQILGQKVEFLVSFYNNEISEKSEIFDDQFSVERPDGSNFTLKIRSTKLEDSAMYFCASSGDALSNSNQPQHFGDGTRLSIL.

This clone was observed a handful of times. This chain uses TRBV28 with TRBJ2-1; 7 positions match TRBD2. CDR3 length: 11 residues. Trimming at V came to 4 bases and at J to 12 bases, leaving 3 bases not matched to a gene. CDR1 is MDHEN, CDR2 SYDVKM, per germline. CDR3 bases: TGTGCCAGCAGTTGGGAGGGCCGGCAGTTCTTC. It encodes CASSWEGRQFF.

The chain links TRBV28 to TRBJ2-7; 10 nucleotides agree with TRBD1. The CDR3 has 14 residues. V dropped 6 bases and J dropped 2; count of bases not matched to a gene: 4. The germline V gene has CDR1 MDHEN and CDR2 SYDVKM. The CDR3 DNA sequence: TGTGCCAGCAGAGGGGACAGGGGACCCTACGAGCAGTACTTC. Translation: CASRGDRGPYEQYF.

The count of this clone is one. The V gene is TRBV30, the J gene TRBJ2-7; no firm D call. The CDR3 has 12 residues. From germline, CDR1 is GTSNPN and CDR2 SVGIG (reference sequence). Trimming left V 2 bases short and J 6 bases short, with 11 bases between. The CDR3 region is CAWSRGRAEQYF. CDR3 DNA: TGTGCCTGGAGTCGAGGCCGGGCCGAGCAGTACTTC.

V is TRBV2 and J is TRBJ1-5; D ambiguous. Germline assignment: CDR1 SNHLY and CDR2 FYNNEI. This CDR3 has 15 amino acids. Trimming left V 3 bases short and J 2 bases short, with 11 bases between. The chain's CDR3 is CASSDWVRGNQPQHF. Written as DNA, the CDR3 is TGTGCCAGCAGTGACTGGGTTCGTGGCAATCAGCCCCAGCATTTT.

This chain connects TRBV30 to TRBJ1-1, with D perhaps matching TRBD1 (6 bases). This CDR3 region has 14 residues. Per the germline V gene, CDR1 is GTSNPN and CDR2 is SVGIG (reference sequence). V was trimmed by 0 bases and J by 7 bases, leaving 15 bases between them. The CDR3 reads CAWSVTGQLSEAFF. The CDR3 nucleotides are TGTGCCTGGAGTGTAACAGGGCAACTGAGTGAAGCTTTCTTT.